This T cell receptor (beta chain) was obtained from a study of Graves' ophthalmopathy and Graves' hyperthyroidism. TCR beta CDR3 amplification used RNA transcripts. RT-PCR in the first round used HTBI primers; a second-round multiplex PCR followed. MiXCR was run by TCRdb on the multiplex PCR reads, yielding one entry per CDR3 protein. The sample lists around 1.1 million distinct CDR3 sequences, 35% to 40% seen once, with around 10% in the top ten. This clonotype came up many times. The ends lost 5 bases at V and 8 bases at J; junction bases unmatched: 5. The CDR3 runs to 13 residues. This TCR came from an adult man with Graves' hyperthyroidism. The chain recombines TRBV12-3 or TRBV12-4 with TRBJ1-2, with 10 bases fitting TRBD1. Sequenced sample: peripheral blood or thyroid tissue (not recorded which). CDR3 amino acids: CASSLDRGRGYTF. The CDR3 coding sequence is TGTGCCAGCAGTCTCGACAGGGGGCGAGGCTACACCTTC.